This T cell receptor beta chain is from a study of early T cells in non-severe SARS-CoV-2 infection. This clonotype appeared many times. TCRdb analysed the 5' RACE reads with MiXCR anew, one entry per CDR3 protein. Here the sample spans fewer than 40,000 distinct CDR3 sequences, 5.4% being singletons. The CDR3 extends over 15 amino acids. The germline V gene has CDR1 SGHRS and CDR2 YFSETQ. V lost 4 bases and J 7 bases, leaving 20 bases between the germline ends. Sequences were obtained from whole blood. The genes are TRBV5-1 and TRBJ1-2; D may be TRBD1 (5 bases). This TCR came from an adult who was a healthcare worker with PCR-confirmed SARS-CoV-2 infection or an uninfected control (not recorded which). Written as DNA, the CDR3 is TGCGCCAGCAGCGGGGACTCCGGGACCGCCAGTGGCTACACCTTC. The encoded protein is CASSGDSGTASGYTF.